These 10 T cell receptor beta chains came from one sample sequenced in a study of pediatric ulcerative colitis (dated by TCRdb to between 2017 and 2020). The library was made by the immunoSEQ multiplex PCR assay. In its TCRdb copy, this immuneACCESS table keeps in-frame sequences only and misses some clones. Where compared with another copy, unresolved V genes explain less than half of these, and the others have no known cause. The sample table holds about 64,000 clones, of which roughly 90% were seen once. Nearly 3.5% of the sample lies in the top ten. The sequencing input was blood. The receptor source for this set is a boy aged 5 to 17 with severe ulcerative colitis.

The chain uses TRBV7-3 and TRBJ2-6; D remains ambiguous. Trimming stripped 2 bases from V and 0 bases from J, with 11 bases between. The CDR3 is 17 amino acids. Germline CDR1 SGHTA, CDR2 FQGTGA. DNA of the CDR3: TGTGCCAGCAGCTTATCCGACGGAAACTCTGGGGCCAACGTCCTGACTTTC. Its protein product is CASSLSDGNSGANVLTF.

This clone was seen only once. The rearrangement uses TRBV10-2 and TRBJ2-7; TRBD1 might be the D (6 bases). The CDR3 is made up of 14 amino acids. V was cut by 4 bases and J by 2 bases, with 12 bases left in between. Germline V gene data show CDR1 as WSHSY and CDR2 as SAAADI. The CDR3 is CASSAVGTPYEQYF. CDR3 sequence (DNA): TGCGCCAGCAGTGCGGTGGGGACACCCTACGAGCAGTACTTC.

In DNA, the CDR3 is TGCGCCAGCAGCCAAATGATGAAAGGGGCCTACGAGCAGTACTTC. As protein: CASSQMMKGAYEQYF. The chain uses TRBV4-1 and TRBJ2-7; D possibly corresponds to TRBD1 (5 bases). This CDR3 contains 15 residues. Germline V CDR1 and CDR2: MGHRA, YSYEKL. V was pared by 2 bases and J by 2 bases, with 13 bases between.

The V call is TRBV29-1, the J call TRBJ2-5; TRBD1 aligns across 7 bases. CDR1 is SQVTM and CDR2 is ANQGSEA in the germline V gene. Trimming at V came to 7 bases and at J to 2 bases, leaving 4 bases not matched to a gene. This CDR3 spans 12 amino acids. The CDR3 here is CSGHRGQETQYF. The CDR3 DNA is TGCAGCGGTCACAGGGGACAAGAGACCCAGTACTTC.

The V and J genes are TRBV2 and TRBJ2-3; perhaps TRBD1 as D (6 bases). From germline, CDR1 is SNHLY and CDR2 FYNNEI. V lost 1 base, J lost 1 base, and 12 bases lay in between. The CDR3 length is 16 residues. In DNA form, the CDR3 reads TGTGCCAGCAGTGAAGGGGGGCTAGGGCGCACAGATACGCAGTATTTT. As protein: CASSEGGLGRTDTQYF.

This sequence joins TRBV25-1 and TRBJ1-1; TRBD1 might be the D (5 bases). The CDR3 consists of 16 residues. Germline assignment: CDR1 MGHDK and CDR2 SYGVNS. Trimming shortened V by 5 bases and J by 5 bases, and 21 bases separated the two germline ends. The chain's CDR3 is CASSPSVGTMGTEAFF. CDR3 nucleotides: TGTGCCAGCAGTCCATCAGTCGGGACGATGGGGACTGAAGCTTTCTTT.

This rearrangement joins TRBV7-2 to TRBJ1-4; a weak D match, TRBD1 (5 bases). Trimming left V 5 bases short and J 8 bases short, with 15 bases between. Germline V gene lookup returns CDR1 SGHTA and CDR2 FQGNSA. The length of the CDR3 is 14 residues. CDR3 sequence (DNA): TGTGCCAGCAGCCACCGGGTGGGGGGAGAAAAACTGTTTTTT. Translation gives CASSHRVGGEKLFF.

This clone was observed a single time. The gene calls are TRBV2 and TRBJ2-3; 7 nucleotides match TRBD1. V dropped 6 bases and J dropped 1; count of bases not matched to a gene: 7. Germline V gene lookup returns CDR1 SNHLY and CDR2 FYNNEI. CDR3 length: 15 residues. The CDR3 here is CASSPQGLGTDTQYF. CDR3 in DNA: TGTGCCAGCAGCCCACAGGGGTTGGGCACAGATACGCAGTATTTT.

The chain recombines TRBV4-1 with TRBJ1-1, with D unclear. This CDR3 spans 13 amino acids. The germline V gene has CDR1 MGHRA and CDR2 YSYEKL. V gave up 1 base and J gave up 9 bases, with 12 bases separating them. CDR3 nucleotide sequence: TGCGCCAGCAGCCAAGCGTCCGGGTCGCAAGCTTTCTTT. Translated: CASSQASGSQAFF.

The chain employs TRBV14 and TRBJ2-2; D is ambiguous. Germline V gene data show CDR1 as SGHDN and CDR2 as FVKESK. The CDR3 is made up of 13 amino acids. Trimming took off 4 bases at V and 3 bases at J, with 6 bases between the two ends. CDR3 DNA: TGTGCCAGCAGCCCGCAGCACACCGGGGAGCTGTTTTTT. As protein: CASSPQHTGELFF.